A single sample gave rise to the 22 T cell receptor beta chains below, sequenced in a study of cytomegalovirus exposure and HLA in healthy donors. PCR amplification relied on 60 Vbeta primers (plus 13 Jbeta primers). The table came from immunoSEQ multiplex PCR; TCRdb's copy has only in-frame clones and leaves some out. The sample records about 130,000 clones, 70% to 75% being singletons. Sample: PBMCs. Receptors originate from a man under 40 in good health and CMV-seronegative.

This chain links TRBV27 with TRBJ1-5; D call uncertain. Trimming shortened V by 3 bases and J by 4 bases, and 7 bases separated the two germline ends. Per the germline V gene, CDR1 is MNHEY and CDR2 is SMNVEV (reference sequence). The CDR3 extends over 13 amino acids. The CDR3 region has the DNA TGTGCCAGCAGTTTTGGAGGGAATCAGCCCCAGCATTTT. Translating it yields CASSFGGNQPQHF.

The chain is built from TRBV5-6 and TRBJ2-5, with D hard to call. This CDR3 is 14 amino acids long. CDR1 is SGHDT, CDR2 YYEEEE, per germline. The V end lost 1 base, the J end lost 5 bases, and 12 bases lay between the germline ends. The CDR3 reads CASSLSNLRETQYF. Here the CDR3 DNA reads TGTGCCAGCAGCTTGTCCAACCTCAGGGAGACCCAGTACTTC. The full variable domain, in which reference TRBV5-6 and TRBJ2-5 provide the parts outside the CDR3, is DAGVTQSPTHLIKTRGQQVTLRCSPKSGHDTVSWYQQALGQGPQFIFQYYEEEERQRGNFPDRFSGHQFPNYSSELNVNALLLGDSALYLCASSLSNLRETQYFGPGTRLLVL.

The V gene is TRBV2, the J gene TRBJ2-3; 8 nucleotides agree with TRBD1. Germline lookup yields CDR1 SNHLY and CDR2 FYNNEI. CDR3 length: 13 amino acids. V lost 11 bases to trimming and J lost 4 bases; unmatched junction nucleotides: 8. CDR3 region: CAHGQGGADTQYF. Here the CDR3 DNA reads TGTGCCCACGGACAGGGAGGTGCAGATACGCAGTATTTT.

This clone has only one observation. V gene TRBV9 combines with J gene TRBJ1-2; perhaps TRBD1 as D (5 bases). The ends were cut back, 0 bases at V and 6 bases at J, with 21 bases in the middle. The germline V gene encodes CDR1 SGDLS and CDR2 YYNGEE. This CDR3 has 17 residues. The CDR3 region has the DNA TGTGCCAGCAGCGTAGTATCGAGCCCAGGGTCGAAGGATGGCTACACCTTC. The encoded protein is CASSVVSSPGSKDGYTF.

CDR3 in amino acids: CASSLSVGSSYNEQFF. The CDR3, as DNA: TGTGCCAGCAGCTTATCCGTCGGGAGCTCCTACAATGAGCAGTTCTTC. The gene calls are TRBV7-6 and TRBJ2-1; a weak D match, TRBD2 (6 bases). Germline-derived CDR1 and CDR2 are SGHVS and FNYEAQ. The germline V and J ends were trimmed by 2 bases and 0 bases, with 11 bases remaining between them. The CDR3 is 16 residues long.

The chain's CDR3 is CASSITGTGGHGYTF. CDR3 DNA sequence: TGTGCCAGTAGTATCACCGGGACAGGGGGGCATGGCTACACCTTC. The chain has TRBV19 and TRBJ1-2; 11 bases align to TRBD1. V was clipped by 3 bases and J by 6 bases; unmatched bases: 6. The CDR3 sequence is 15 residues long. CDR1 is LNHDA, CDR2 SQIVND, per germline (reference sequence).

As to this clone: At one end the junction does not follow the germline gene, possibly because of a read error. This chain links TRBV7-9 with TRBJ2-3; tentative D call: TRBD1 (5 bases). Germline V gives CDR1 SEHNR, CDR2 FQNEAQ (reference sequence). The CDR3 extends over 12 amino acids. The CDR3 is CSSLGDTDTQYF. For the CDR3, the DNA is TGTTCCAGTCTAGGGGACACAGATACGCAGTATTTT.

The chain links TRBV6-5 to TRBJ2-5; D is perhaps TRBD1 (6 bases). The CDR3 consists of 13 residues. Germline CDR1 reads MNHEY; CDR2 reads SVGAGI. The V gene lost 5 bases and the J gene lost 5 bases, with 12 bases spanning the gap. The CDR3 bases are TGTGCCAGCAGTCAAGGGGGTCTCGAGACCCAGTACTTC. This sequence encodes CASSQGGLETQYF.

This chain joins TRBV5-1 and TRBJ2-1; 8 bases are a match to TRBD1. V was pared by 1 base and J by 7 bases, with 7 bases of the junction left unmatched. Looked up from germline, CDR1 is SGHRS and CDR2 is YFSETQ. CDR3 size: 15 residues. The CDR3 sequence: CASSLSPDRGNEQFF. CDR3 coding DNA: TGCGCCAGCAGCTTGAGTCCCGACAGGGGTAATGAGCAGTTCTTC.

The rearrangement links TRBV9 to TRBJ2-2, with TRBD1 as a possible D gene (6 bases). Germline assignment: CDR1 SGDLS and CDR2 YYNGEE. V gave up 4 bases and J gave up 1 base, with 14 bases separating them. The CDR3 extends over 16 amino acids. This chain's CDR3 is CASSPRGTKNTGELFF. Written as DNA, the CDR3 is TGTGCCAGCAGCCCCAGAGGGACAAAGAACACCGGGGAGCTGTTTTTT.

V gene TRBV6-6 combines with J gene TRBJ2-4, with TRBD2 as a possible D gene (7 bases). The germline V and J ends were trimmed by 0 bases and 9 bases, with 18 bases remaining between them. There are 16 residues in the CDR3. CDR1 is MNHNY, CDR2 SVGAGI, per germline (reference sequence). The CDR3 spells CASSYSNGGRGAIQYF. As DNA, the CDR3 is TGTGCCAGCAGTTACTCGAACGGGGGGCGAGGCGCCATTCAGTACTTC.

The chain couples TRBV28 to TRBJ2-2, with 7 positions matching TRBD2. Germline assignment: CDR1 MDHEN and CDR2 SYDVKM. CDR3 length: 15 residues. V was pared by 7 bases and J by 4 bases, with 9 bases of the junction left unmatched. In nucleotides, the CDR3 is TGTGCCAGCAAAAAGGGAGGGGCCGTCACCGGGGAGCTGTTTTTT. It specifies CASKKGGAVTGELFF.

V and J are TRBV4-1 and TRBJ1-4, with a weak D call TRBD1 (6 bases). This CDR3 spans 14 amino acids. Between the trimmed V and J ends, which lost 0 bases and 7 bases, there was a span of 9 bases. Germline lookup yields CDR1 MGHRA and CDR2 YSYEKL. CDR3 in DNA: TGCGCCAGCAGCCAAGAAGGGGGAGTTGAAAAACTGTTTTTT. Translating it yields CASSQEGGVEKLFF.

The chain links TRBV10-3 to TRBJ2-5, with 7 nucleotides matching TRBD2. From germline, CDR1 is ENHRY and CDR2 SYGVKD. The CDR3 is 16 residues long. The V segment lost 0 bases and the J segment 1 base; nucleotides outside the gene matches: 5. CDR3 amino acids: CAISESGGGPQETQYF. The CDR3 region has the DNA TGTGCCATCAGTGAGTCGGGCGGGGGACCCCAAGAGACCCAGTACTTC.

CDR3 loop: CASSAGTFPYEQYF. The CDR3 DNA reads as TGTGCCAGCAGTGCCGGGACTTTCCCCTACGAGCAGTACTTC. The chain couples TRBV27 to TRBJ2-7, with D tentatively TRBD2 (6 bases). The ends were cut back, 5 bases at V and 2 bases at J, with 13 bases in the middle. The CDR3 has 14 residues. CDR1 is MNHEY and CDR2 is SMNVEV in the germline V gene (reference sequence).

The CDR3 here is CATASAWRGYEQYF. The CDR3 coding sequence is TGTGCCACCGCTAGCGCCTGGCGGGGCTACGAGCAGTACTTC. The rearrangement links TRBV28 to TRBJ2-7; the D gene is possibly TRBD2 (6 bases). CDR1 and CDR2 from the germline V gene are MDHEN and SYDVKM. V lost 10 bases, J lost 3 bases, and 19 bases lay in between. CDR3 size: 14 residues.

V and J are TRBV18 and TRBJ1-2, with D perhaps TRBD1 (5 bases). Trimming shortened V by 6 bases and J by 6 bases, and 17 bases separated the two germline ends. Germline V gene lookup returns CDR1 KGHSH and CDR2 LQKENI. This CDR3 is built from 14 residues. The CDR3 is CASSPPTAPHGYTF. The CDR3 DNA reads TGTGCCAGCTCCCCCCCGACAGCGCCGCATGGCTACACCTTC.

This clone was seen more than once but under ten times. Lacking the conserved final phenylalanine or tryptophan, this CDR3 likely reflects a read error. Because the CDR3's place on the DNA is in doubt, the DNA is left out and the CDR3 is given as listed by TCRdb. The CDR3 reads CASSFGQGDTEALV. V usage is TRBV13 and J usage is TRBJ1-1; the DNA was not compared with TRBD1, the D call given in the table. The CDR3 region is 14 residues in length, termini included. Germline loops: CDR1 PRHDT, CDR2 FYEKMQ (reference sequence).

V is TRBV2 and J is TRBJ2-5; no definite D call. The germline V gene has CDR1 SNHLY and CDR2 FYNNEI. The CDR3 contains 14 residues. Trimming shortened V by 2 bases and J by 0 bases, and 7 bases separated the two germline ends. The CDR3 bases are TGTGCCAGCAGTGAACGGAGAAACCAAGAGACCCAGTACTTC. This translates into CASSERRNQETQYF.

This clone has a single count. The chain uses TRBV4-3 and TRBJ1-1; the D gene is possibly TRBD1 (5 bases). Trimming stripped 0 bases from V and 5 bases from J, with 19 bases between. The CDR3 length is 17 residues. CDR1 is LGHNA and CDR2 is YSLEER in the germline V gene. CDR3 residues: CASSQDAAGRGRTEAFF. Here the CDR3 DNA reads TGCGCCAGCAGCCAAGATGCCGCAGGGCGGGGTCGGACTGAAGCTTTCTTT.

The gene calls are TRBV27 and TRBJ2-2; 11 bases line up with TRBD2. The CDR3 contains 14 residues. Germline CDR1 and CDR2: MNHEY and SMNVEV (reference sequence). V was pared by 5 bases and J by 6 bases, with 2 bases of the junction left unmatched. The CDR3 spells CASSKLAGAGELFF. The CDR3 DNA sequence: TGTGCCAGCAGTAAACTAGCGGGGGCCGGGGAGCTGTTTTTT.

The chain recombines TRBV7-9 with TRBJ2-3, with TRBD2 matching over 14 bases. Germline V lookup: CDR1 SEHNR, CDR2 FQNEAQ (reference sequence). The CDR3 is 16 residues long. J lost 2 bases, V lost 3 bases, and 1 base had no gene match. Here the CDR3 DNA reads TGTGCCAGCAGCTTGACTAGCGGGAGGGTCACAGATACGCAGTATTTT. Its protein is CASSLTSGRVTDTQYF.